These 22 T cell receptor beta chains were all obtained from the same sample, sequenced in a study of CXCR3-negative and CXCR3-positive naive CD8 T cells. Overall study results and limits: Hydrophobicity of TRB CDR3s was greater in CXCR3-positive naive cells than in CXCR3-negative naive cells.

These receptors' targets are unknown. UMI-labeled 5' RACE yielded the TRB cDNA libraries. TCRdb reanalyzed the 5' RACE reads and collapses them to one entry per CDR3 protein, without DNA. Reported are tens of thousands of distinct CDR3 sequences; the ten largest clones contain approximately 0.8%. The material sequenced was naive CXCR3+ CD8+ T cells from blood. Indicated subset: CD45RO-CCR7+CD27+CD95- naive CD8+ T cells expressing CXCR3 (TNR3+). These receptors all stem from a human donor in good health. Some clones in this sample may be carry-over from other donors' samples.

The chain couples TRBV9 to TRBJ1-1; as DNA is missing, the TRBD1 call by TCRdb cannot be tested. Germline V gene sequence: CDR1 SGDLS, CDR2 YYNGEE. This CDR3 comprises 14 residues. The CDR3 region is CASSVAGAWDQAFF.

The chain employs TRBV6-5 and TRBJ2-1; TCRdb selects TRBD1, and the lack of DNA leaves this call unchecked. Looked up from germline, CDR1 is MNHEY and CDR2 is SVGAGI. The CDR3 contains 12 residues. CDR3 in amino acids: CASSQGYHEQFF.

The chain employs TRBV9 and TRBJ2-7. This CDR3 has 14 amino acids. Germline assignment: CDR1 SGDLS and CDR2 YYNGEE. Here the CDR3 reads CASSFRQDWYEQYF.

This rearrangement joins TRBV25-1 to TRBJ2-5; the TCRdb call, TRBD1, lacks DNA for checking. The CDR3 is 15 residues long. Looked up from germline, CDR1 is MGHDK and CDR2 is SYGVNS. This CDR3 is CASSESGASQETQYF.

The chain uses TRBV28 and TRBJ2-1. Germline V gives CDR1 MDHEN, CDR2 SYDVKM. CDR3 size: 13 residues. The CDR3 sequence: CASRPGSYNEQFF.

The rearrangement joins TRBV4-3 to TRBJ2-7. Germline V CDR1 and CDR2: LGHNA, YSLEER. CDR3 length: 18 residues. The CDR3 here is CASSQDGRPPAESYEQYF.

The rearrangement links TRBV7-9 to TRBJ2-7; TCRdb returns TRBD1, unconfirmable since there is no DNA. The CDR3 sequence is 14 residues long. The germline V gene encodes CDR1 SEHNR and CDR2 FQNEAQ (reference sequence). CDR3 sequence reads: CASSLGDMPYEQYF. Full variable domain (rest looked up from reference TRBV7-9 and TRBJ2-7): DTGVSQNPRHKITKRGQNVTFRCDPISEHNRLYWYRQTLGQGPEFLTYFQNEAQLEKSRLLSDRFSAERPKGSFSTLEIQRTEQGDSAMYLCASSLGDMPYEQYFGPGTRLTVT.

The chain is built from TRBV5-1 and TRBJ2-1; the D call from TCRdb, TRBD2, cannot be confirmed without DNA. The CDR3 has 16 amino acids. Germline lookup yields CDR1 SGHRS and CDR2 YFSETQ. CDR3 residues: CASSLWTSGGDNEQFF.

J is TRBJ2-7 and V is TRBV11-2. The CDR3 covers 13 residues. Germline V lookup: CDR1 SGHAT, CDR2 FQNNGV. CDR3 region: CASSFGQLYEQYF.

The chain joins TRBV25-1 to TRBJ1-2. Germline CDR1 is MGHDK and CDR2 is SYGVNS. This CDR3 is built from 12 residues. The CDR3 sequence: CASSESDYGYTF.

The chain carries TRBV12-3 or TRBV12-4 and TRBJ1-2; TCRdb picks TRBD1, but there is no DNA to check that call. There are 17 residues in the CDR3. CDR3 sequence reads: CASTRPPGQEKNYGYTF.

The chain uses TRBV7-9 and TRBJ1-2; TCRdb returns TRBD1, unconfirmable since there is no DNA. This CDR3 contains 15 residues. Germline V gene lookup returns CDR1 SEHNR and CDR2 FQNEAQ (reference sequence). The CDR3 sequence is CASSFGQGKDYGYTF. The complete variable domain, with remaining parts taken from reference TRBV7-9 and TRBJ1-2, reads DTGVSQNPRHKITKRGQNVTFRCDPISEHNRLYWYRQTLGQGPEFLTYFQNEAQLEKSRLLSDRFSAERPKGSFSTLEIQRTEQGDSAMYLCASSFGQGKDYGYTFGSGTRLTVV.

This chain links TRBV11-2 with TRBJ2-2. The length of the CDR3 is 14 residues. Germline V gene lookup returns CDR1 SGHAT and CDR2 FQNNGV. The CDR3 region is CAVPHVANTGELFF. Full variable domain (remainder filled in from reference TRBV11-2 and TRBJ2-2): EAGVAQSPRYKIIEKRQSVAFWCNPISGHATLYWYQQILGQGPKLLIQFQNNGVVDDSQLPKDRFSAERLKGVDSTLKIQPAKLEDSAVYLCAVPHVANTGELFFGEGSRLTVL.

Here the CDR3 reads CASNTRGVDEQFF. The rearrangement links TRBV9 to TRBJ2-1; TCRdb returns TRBD2, unconfirmable since there is no DNA. The CDR3 loop spans 13 amino acids. The germline V gene has CDR1 SGDLS and CDR2 YYNGEE.

The gene calls are TRBV7-6 and TRBJ2-5; the TCRdb D gene call, TRBD2, has no DNA to confirm it. CDR1 SGHVS and CDR2 FNYEAQ come from the germline V gene. There are 18 residues in the CDR3. This CDR3 reads CASSLPGGRPPLQETQYF.

This chain joins TRBV21-1 and TRBJ2-2; TCRdb selects TRBD1, and the lack of DNA leaves this call unchecked. TRBV21-1 constitutes a pseudogene. This CDR3 spans 16 amino acids. CDR3 amino acids: CASRPGTGASTGELFF.

The chain is built from TRBV6-1 and TRBJ1-2; TCRdb returns TRBD1, unconfirmable since there is no DNA. This CDR3 is built from 12 residues. CDR1 and CDR2 from the germline V gene are MNHNS and SASEGT. The CDR3 loop reads CANEQGASGYTF.

This chain connects TRBV7-6 to TRBJ2-2. CDR3 length: 14 residues. Germline loops: CDR1 SGHVS, CDR2 FNYEAQ. The CDR3 protein is CASSLGSDTGELFF. The whole variable domain, remainder taken from reference TRBV7-6 and TRBJ2-2, is GAGVSQSPRYKVTKRGQDVALRCDPISGHVSLYWYRQALGQGPEFLTYFNYEAQQDKSGLPNDRFSAERPEGSISTLTIQRTEQRDSAMYRCASSLGSDTGELFFGEGSRLTVL.

This CDR3 is CSESGDLTDTQYF. V and J are TRBV29-1 and TRBJ2-3; TCRdb returns TRBD1, unconfirmable since there is no DNA. Germline assignment: CDR1 SQVTM and CDR2 ANQGSEA. The CDR3 covers 13 residues.

This CDR3 reads CAAGRGGQETQYF. This chain joins TRBV6-2 or TRBV6-3 and TRBJ2-5; TCRdb indicates TRBD2, and absent DNA this call remains unverified. Germline lookup yields CDR1 MNHEY and CDR2 SVGEGT. CDR3 length: 13 amino acids.

This chain joins TRBV7-3 and TRBJ2-6. The CDR3 runs to 15 residues. Germline CDR1 reads SGHTA; CDR2 reads FQGTGA. This chain's CDR3 is CASSLILSGANVLTF.

The chain combines TRBV5-8 with TRBJ2-7; checking the TCRdb D call of TRBD1 is not possible without DNA. The CDR3 has 13 residues. Germline assignment: CDR1 SGHTS and CDR2 YDEGEE. CDR3 sequence reads: CASPVLRVYEQYF.